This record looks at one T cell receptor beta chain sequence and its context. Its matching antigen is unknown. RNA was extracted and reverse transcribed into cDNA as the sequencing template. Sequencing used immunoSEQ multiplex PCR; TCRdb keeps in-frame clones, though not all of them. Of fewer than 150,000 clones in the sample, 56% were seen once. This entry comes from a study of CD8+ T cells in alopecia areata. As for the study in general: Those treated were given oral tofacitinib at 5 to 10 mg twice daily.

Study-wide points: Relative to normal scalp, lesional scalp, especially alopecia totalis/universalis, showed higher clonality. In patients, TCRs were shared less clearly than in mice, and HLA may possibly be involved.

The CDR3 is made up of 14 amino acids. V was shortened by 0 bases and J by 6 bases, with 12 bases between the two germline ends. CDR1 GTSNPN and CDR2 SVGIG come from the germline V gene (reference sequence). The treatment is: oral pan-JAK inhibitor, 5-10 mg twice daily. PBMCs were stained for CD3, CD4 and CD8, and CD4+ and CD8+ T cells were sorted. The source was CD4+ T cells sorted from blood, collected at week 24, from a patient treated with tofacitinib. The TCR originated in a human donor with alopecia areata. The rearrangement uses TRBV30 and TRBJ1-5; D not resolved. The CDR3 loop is CAWSVGLGGQPQHF. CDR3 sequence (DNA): TGTGCCTGGAGTGTGGGGTTGGGAGGTCAGCCCCAGCATTTT. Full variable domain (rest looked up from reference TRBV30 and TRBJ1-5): SQTIHQWPATLVQPVGSPLSLECTVEGTSNPNLYWYRQAAGRGLQLLFYSVGIGQISSEVPQNLSASRPQDRQFILSSKKLLLSDSGFYLCAWSVGLGGQPQHFGDGTRLSIL.